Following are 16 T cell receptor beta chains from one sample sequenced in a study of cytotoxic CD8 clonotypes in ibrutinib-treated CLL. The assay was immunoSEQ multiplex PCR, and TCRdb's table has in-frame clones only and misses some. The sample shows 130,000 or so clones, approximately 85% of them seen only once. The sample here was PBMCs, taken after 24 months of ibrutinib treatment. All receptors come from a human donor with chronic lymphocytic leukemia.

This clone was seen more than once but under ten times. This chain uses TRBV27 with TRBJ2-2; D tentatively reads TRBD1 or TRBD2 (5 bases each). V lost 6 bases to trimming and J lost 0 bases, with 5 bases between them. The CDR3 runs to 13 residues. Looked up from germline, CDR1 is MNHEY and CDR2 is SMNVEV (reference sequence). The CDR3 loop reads CASRGPNTGELFF. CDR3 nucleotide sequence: TGTGCCAGCAGGGGACCGAACACCGGGGAGCTGTTTTTT.

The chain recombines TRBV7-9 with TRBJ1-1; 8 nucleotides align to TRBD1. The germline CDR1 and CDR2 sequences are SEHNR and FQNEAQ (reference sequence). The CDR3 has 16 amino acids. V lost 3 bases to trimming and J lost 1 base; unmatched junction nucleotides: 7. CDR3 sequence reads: CASSFIRTGKNTEAFF. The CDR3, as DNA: TGTGCCAGCAGCTTCATACGGACAGGGAAGAACACTGAAGCTTTCTTT.

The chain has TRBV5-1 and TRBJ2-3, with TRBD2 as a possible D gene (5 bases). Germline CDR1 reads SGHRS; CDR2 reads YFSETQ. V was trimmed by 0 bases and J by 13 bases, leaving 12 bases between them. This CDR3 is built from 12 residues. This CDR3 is CASSLEEGFEYF. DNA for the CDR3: TGCGCCAGCAGCTTGGAAGAGGGATTTGAGTATTTT.

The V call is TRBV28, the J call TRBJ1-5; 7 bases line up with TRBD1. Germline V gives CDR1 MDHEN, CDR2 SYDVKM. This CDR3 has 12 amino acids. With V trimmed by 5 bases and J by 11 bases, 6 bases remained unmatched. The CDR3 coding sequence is TGTGCCAGCAGTCCACTCGACAGGGCCCAGCATTTT. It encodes CASSPLDRAQHF.

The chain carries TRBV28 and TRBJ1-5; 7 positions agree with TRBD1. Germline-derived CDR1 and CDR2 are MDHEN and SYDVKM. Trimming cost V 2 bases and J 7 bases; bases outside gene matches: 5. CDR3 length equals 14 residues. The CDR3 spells CASSLSGRGQPQHF. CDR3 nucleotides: TGTGCCAGCAGTTTAAGCGGCAGGGGGCAGCCCCAGCATTTT.

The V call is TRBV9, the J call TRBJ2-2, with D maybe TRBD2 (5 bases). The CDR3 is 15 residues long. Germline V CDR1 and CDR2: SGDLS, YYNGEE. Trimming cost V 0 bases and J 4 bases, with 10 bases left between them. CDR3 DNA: TGTGCCAGCAGCGTAGCTACGGGGATCACCGGGGAGCTGTTTTTT. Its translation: CASSVATGITGELFF.

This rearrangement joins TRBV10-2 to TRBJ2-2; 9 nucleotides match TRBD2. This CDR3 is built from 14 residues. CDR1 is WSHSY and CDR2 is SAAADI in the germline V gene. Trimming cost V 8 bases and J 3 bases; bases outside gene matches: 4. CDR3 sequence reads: CASSSGADTGELFF. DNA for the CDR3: TGCGCCAGCTCTAGCGGGGCGGACACCGGGGAGCTGTTTTTT.

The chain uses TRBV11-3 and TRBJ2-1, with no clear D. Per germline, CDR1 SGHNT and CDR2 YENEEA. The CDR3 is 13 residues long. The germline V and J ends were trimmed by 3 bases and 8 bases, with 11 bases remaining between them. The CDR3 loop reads CASSFREGDEQFF. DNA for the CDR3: TGTGCCAGCAGCTTTAGGGAAGGCGATGAGCAGTTCTTC.

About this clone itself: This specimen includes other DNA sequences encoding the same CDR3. In DNA, the CDR3 is TGTGCCAGCAGTTCCGCGGGGACAGGGGGCAATGAGCAGTTCTTC. It is translated as CASSSAGTGGNEQFF. The chain joins TRBV28 to TRBJ2-1; 11 bases agree with TRBD1. Trimming cost V 4 bases and J 6 bases; bases outside gene matches: 5. The CDR3 covers 15 residues. Germline CDR1 and CDR2: MDHEN and SYDVKM.

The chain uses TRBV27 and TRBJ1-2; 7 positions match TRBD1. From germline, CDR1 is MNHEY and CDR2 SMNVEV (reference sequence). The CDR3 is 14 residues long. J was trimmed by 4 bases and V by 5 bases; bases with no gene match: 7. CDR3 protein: CASSKGAGSYGYTF. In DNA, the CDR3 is TGTGCCAGCAGTAAGGGGGCTGGATCCTATGGCTACACCTTC.

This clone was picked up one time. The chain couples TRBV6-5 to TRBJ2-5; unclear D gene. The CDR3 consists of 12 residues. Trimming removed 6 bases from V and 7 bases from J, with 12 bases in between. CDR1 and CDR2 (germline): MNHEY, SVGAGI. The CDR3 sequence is CASRIDTGTQYF. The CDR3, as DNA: TGTGCCAGCAGGATAGACACGGGGACCCAGTACTTC.

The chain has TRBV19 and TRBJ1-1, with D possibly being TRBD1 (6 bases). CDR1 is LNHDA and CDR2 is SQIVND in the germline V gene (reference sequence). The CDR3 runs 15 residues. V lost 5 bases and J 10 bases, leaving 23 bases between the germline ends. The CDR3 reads CASSSPKPRTVTAFF. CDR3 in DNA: TGTGCCAGTAGTTCCCCGAAACCTCGGACAGTGACAGCTTTCTTT.

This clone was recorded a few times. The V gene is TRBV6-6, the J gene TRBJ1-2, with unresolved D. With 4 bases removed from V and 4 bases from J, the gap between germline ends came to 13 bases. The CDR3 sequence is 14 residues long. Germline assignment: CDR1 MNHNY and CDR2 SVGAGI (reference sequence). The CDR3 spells CASSSGVSTYGYTF. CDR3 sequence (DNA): TGTGCCAGCAGTTCTGGAGTTAGTACCTATGGCTACACCTTC.

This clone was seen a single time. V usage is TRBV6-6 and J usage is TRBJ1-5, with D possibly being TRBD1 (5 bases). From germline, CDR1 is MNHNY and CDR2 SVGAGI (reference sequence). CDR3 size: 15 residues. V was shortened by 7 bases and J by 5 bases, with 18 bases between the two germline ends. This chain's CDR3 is CASNLSAGKHQPQHF. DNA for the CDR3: TGTGCCAGCAATCTCAGTGCAGGGAAGCATCAGCCCCAGCATTTT.

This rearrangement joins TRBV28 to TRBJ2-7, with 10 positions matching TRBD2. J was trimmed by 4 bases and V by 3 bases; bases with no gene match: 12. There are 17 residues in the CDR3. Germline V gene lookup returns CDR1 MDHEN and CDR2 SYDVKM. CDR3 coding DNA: TGTGCCAGCAGTTTTTCCCGCATCTCACTAGCGGGGTACGAGCAGTACTTC. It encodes CASSFSRISLAGYEQYF.

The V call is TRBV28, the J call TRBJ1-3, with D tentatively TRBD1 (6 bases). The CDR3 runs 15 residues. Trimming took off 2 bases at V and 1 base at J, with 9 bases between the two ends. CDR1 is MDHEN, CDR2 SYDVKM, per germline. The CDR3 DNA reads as TGTGCCAGCAGTTTAGGGGGGGCGTCTGGAAACACCATATATTTT. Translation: CASSLGGASGNTIYF.